This TCR beta chain derives from a study of technical replicates of blood from four donors. The V gene's germline CDR1 is MNHNY and CDR2 SVGAGI (reference sequence). V was cut by 6 bases and J by 3 bases, with 15 bases left in between. CDR3 length: 15 residues. Clones were read by immunoSEQ multiplex PCR, and TCRdb kept only the in-frame ones, dropping some. The sample lists about 80,000 clones; 97% were seen once. Sequencing was carried out using T cells isolated from PBMCs. The gene calls are TRBV6-6 and TRBJ1-5; D might be TRBD1 (5 bases). This sequence originates from a human donor in good health. The CDR3 DNA sequence: TGTGCCAGCAGGTCAGACGACAGTTTCAATCAGCCCCAGCATTTT. Translating gives CASRSDDSFNQPQHF.